A single sample gave rise to the 17 T cell receptor beta chains below, sequenced in a study of cytomegalovirus exposure and HLA in healthy donors. PCR was performed using 60 Vbeta and 13 Jbeta primers. Sequencing was performed with immunoSEQ multiplex PCR; in TCRdb, only in-frame clones are kept and a portion is missing. Of 150,000 to 200,000 clones in the sample, roughly four fifths were seen once. Sequencing input: PBMCs. These receptors were taken from a man aged 40-50 years in good health and CMV-seronegative.

The chain combines TRBV27 with TRBJ2-5, with 14 nucleotides matching TRBD2. The CDR3 covers 15 residues. Germline assignment: CDR1 MNHEY and CDR2 SMNVEV (reference sequence). The V and J ends lost 6 bases and 4 bases, in that order; junction bases with no gene match: 4. For the CDR3, the DNA is TGTGCCAGCAGCCGGGGACTAGCGGGAGTAGAGACCCAGTACTTC. Encoded protein: CASSRGLAGVETQYF.

The V and J genes are TRBV11-3 and TRBJ2-6, with D possibly matching TRBD2 (7 bases). Trimming took off 5 bases at V and 3 bases at J, with 17 bases between the two ends. Looked up from germline, CDR1 is SGHNT and CDR2 is YENEEA. The CDR3 has 17 residues. The chain's CDR3 is CASSPGGGEFGANVLTF. DNA for the CDR3: TGTGCCAGCAGCCCAGGAGGGGGGGAATTTGGGGCCAACGTCCTGACTTTC.

The J gene is TRBJ2-1, the V gene TRBV21-1; TRBD1 is the table's D call and was not checked against the DNA. TRBV21-1 counts as a pseudogene. The CDR3 loop spans 20 amino acids. CDR3 bases: TGTGCCAGCATCAGTGACAACCGGGACAGGGTAGGGTTGTCCTACAATGAGCAGTTCTTC. It codes for CASISDNRDRVGLSYNEQFF.

This CDR3 reads CASSPSGGQGVYEQYF. DNA for the CDR3: TGTGCCAGCAGCCCCTCGGGGGGACAGGGGGTTTACGAGCAGTACTTC. V gene TRBV9 combines with J gene TRBJ2-7, with TRBD1 matching 11 bases. The germline V gene encodes CDR1 SGDLS and CDR2 YYNGEE. Trimming cost V 4 bases and J 4 bases; bases outside gene matches: 10. The CDR3 length is 16 residues.

This clone was seen only a few times. This rearrangement joins TRBV5-1 to TRBJ1-2, with D unclear. This CDR3 contains 12 residues. The germline gives CDR1 SGHRS, CDR2 YFSETQ. With 2 bases removed from V and 7 bases from J, the gap between germline ends came to 9 bases. The chain's CDR3 is CASSLGQAGYTF. The CDR3 region has the DNA TGCGCCAGCAGCTTAGGCCAGGCTGGCTACACCTTC.

This chain links TRBV19 with TRBJ1-4, with D possibly matching TRBD1 (5 bases). The CDR3 is 16 residues long. Trimming shortened V by 3 bases and J by 1 base, and 12 bases separated the two germline ends. The germline V gene encodes CDR1 LNHDA and CDR2 SQIVND (reference sequence). CDR3 in DNA: TGTGCCAGTAGTATTCCGGGTGGACAAACTAATGAAAAACTGTTTTTT. Its protein is CASSIPGGQTNEKLFF.

The chain employs TRBV5-1 and TRBJ1-1; D possibly corresponds to TRBD1 (6 bases). From germline, CDR1 is SGHRS and CDR2 YFSETQ. Trimming shortened V by 0 bases and J by 0 bases, and 9 bases separated the two germline ends. This CDR3 contains 15 residues. The CDR3 region has the DNA TGCGCCAGCAGCTTGGTGGACAGTCTGAACACTGAAGCTTTCTTT. Translation: CASSLVDSLNTEAFF.

This clone was seen once. The rearrangement uses TRBV7-9 and TRBJ2-3; D gene uncertain. Trimming shortened V by 1 base and J by 0 bases, and 8 bases separated the two germline ends. Germline CDR1 reads SEHNR; CDR2 reads FQNEAQ (reference sequence). This CDR3 spans 15 amino acids. Here the CDR3 DNA reads TGTGCCAGCAGCTTAGGTTCCTCTAGCACAGATACGCAGTATTTT. Translating gives CASSLGSSSTDTQYF.

The V and J genes are TRBV7-6 and TRBJ2-1; D is possibly TRBD2 (7 bases). V was trimmed by 3 bases and J by 8 bases, leaving 17 bases between them. The CDR3 is 15 residues long. Germline V gene sequence: CDR1 SGHVS, CDR2 FNYEAQ. In DNA, the CDR3 is TGTGCCAGCAGCTTTTTTAGGGGGGGTGGAGATGAGCAGTTCTTC. Protein product: CASSFFRGGGDEQFF.

The chain links TRBV4-1 to TRBJ2-2, with 8 bases that match TRBD2. CDR3 length: 17 residues. J lost 6 bases, V lost 0 bases, and 9 bases had no gene match. CDR1 is MGHRA and CDR2 is YSYEKL in the germline V gene. In DNA form, the CDR3 reads TGCGCCAGCAGCCAAGATTATAGCGGGAAGGGTTCCGGGGAGCTGTTTTTT. This encodes CASSQDYSGKGSGELFF.

Here the CDR3 DNA reads TGTGCCACCGAAGGGGGCCAAGAGACCCAGTACTTC. It codes for CATEGGQETQYF. The V and J genes are TRBV15 and TRBJ2-5; the D gene is possibly TRBD1 (6 bases). CDR3 length: 12 amino acids. Germline-derived CDR1 and CDR2 are LNHNV and YYDKDF (reference sequence). The ends were cut back, 8 bases at V and 1 base at J, with 8 bases in the middle.

This chain uses TRBV28 with TRBJ2-2, with D tentatively TRBD2 (6 bases). This CDR3 has 15 amino acids. Germline CDR1 reads MDHEN; CDR2 reads SYDVKM. Trimming took 8 bases from V and 1 from J, leaving 14 bases between them. The CDR3 loop reads CASARGGVNTGELFF. The CDR3 DNA reads as TGTGCCAGCGCCCGGGGAGGAGTGAACACCGGGGAGCTGTTTTTT. The full variable domain, its missing parts supplied by reference TRBV28 and TRBJ2-2, is DVKVTQSSRYLVKRTGEKVFLECVQDMDHENMFWYRQDPGLGLRLIYFSYDVKMKEKGDIPEGYSVSREKKERFSLILESASTNQTSMYLCASARGGVNTGELFFGEGSRLTVL.

V and J are TRBV7-9 and TRBJ2-7; 8 nucleotides align to TRBD1. CDR1 is SEHNR and CDR2 is FQNEAQ in the germline V gene (reference sequence). The CDR3 is 17 amino acids. V lost 0 bases to trimming and J lost 6 bases; unmatched junction nucleotides: 13. CDR3 sequence reads: CASSLALWAGGSGEQYF. CDR3 nucleotides: TGTGCCAGCAGCTTAGCGCTGTGGGCAGGGGGCTCGGGCGAGCAGTACTTC.

This sequence joins TRBV11-2 and TRBJ1-4; D gene ambiguous. Trimming pared 1 base from V and 8 bases from J, leaving 5 bases between. This CDR3 region has 12 residues. Germline CDR1 is SGHAT and CDR2 is FQNNGV. The CDR3 DNA reads TGTGCCAGCAGCTTAGTCGGGGAAAAACTGTTTTTT. Protein sequence: CASSLVGEKLFF. The whole variable domain, remainder taken from reference TRBV11-2 and TRBJ1-4, is EAGVAQSPRYKIIEKRQSVAFWCNPISGHATLYWYQQILGQGPKLLIQFQNNGVVDDSQLPKDRFSAERLKGVDSTLKIQPAKLEDSAVYLCASSLVGEKLFFGSGTQLSVL.

This clone was counted only a few times. The CDR3 region has the DNA TGTGCCAGCAGCTCTCCCGACACCTCTGGAAACACCATATATTTT. Translation gives CASSSPDTSGNTIYF. The chain combines TRBV7-9 with TRBJ1-3; D remains ambiguous. The V end lost 4 bases, the J end lost 0 bases, and 10 bases lay between the germline ends. The germline gives CDR1 SEHNR, CDR2 FQNEAQ (reference sequence). The CDR3 has 15 amino acids.

The chain combines TRBV28 with TRBJ2-7; 8 bases map to TRBD1. Trimming cost V 5 bases and J 5 bases; bases outside gene matches: 11. Looked up from germline, CDR1 is MDHEN and CDR2 is SYDVKM. The CDR3 has 15 amino acids. The CDR3 bases are TGTGCCAGCAGTATCGGGACAGGCAGTTTCCACGAGCAGTACTTC. This translates into CASSIGTGSFHEQYF.

This chain connects TRBV28 to TRBJ2-6, with TRBD2 as a possible D gene (6 bases). The CDR3 has 15 residues. The germline CDR1 and CDR2 sequences are MDHEN and SYDVKM. Trimming cost V 5 bases and J 2 bases, with 10 bases left between them. CDR3 DNA sequence: TGTGCCAGCAGTCGGGGGACCCCTGGGGCCAACGTCCTGACTTTC. Encoded protein: CASSRGTPGANVLTF.